This T cell receptor beta chain was found in a study of blood T cell repertoires in COVID-19. Produced via immunoSEQ multiplex PCR; TCRdb's table is partial and in-frame only. Seen here are hundreds of thousands of clones, about 85% observed once, and the top ten hold more than 7.5%. V shed 5 bases and J shed 4 bases, with 14 bases lying between them. CDR3 length: 14 amino acids. Per germline, CDR1 SGHAT and CDR2 FQNNGV. The receptor's source is a woman aged 55-70 years who had recovered from COVID-19. This rearrangement joins TRBV11-2 to TRBJ1-1; no reliable D call. Specimen: PBMCs or T cells enriched from blood (not recorded which). The DNA of the CDR3 is TGTGCCAGCAGCGGGCGATATTCGAGCACTGAAGCTTTCTTT. It codes for CASSGRYSSTEAFF. Supplemented by reference TRBV11-2 and TRBJ1-1, the full variable domain reads EAGVAQSPRYKIIEKRQSVAFWCNPISGHATLYWYQQILGQGPKLLIQFQNNGVVDDSQLPKDRFSAERLKGVDSTLKIQPAKLEDSAVYLCASSGRYSSTEAFFGQGTRLTVV.